A selection of T cell receptor beta chains follows, all from one sample in a study of T cell responses to AZD1222 COVID-19 vaccine. TCRdb's table, derived via immunoSEQ multiplex PCR, lists solely in-frame clones and lacks some. In the table there are 150,000 to 180,000 clones, more than 75% of which are singletons. Sequencing was performed on peripheral blood, taken 28 days after the second AZD1222 dose. The receptors were gathered from an adult who received the AZD1222 COVID-19 vaccine. CDR3s include the opening cysteine and the closing phenylalanine or tryptophan. The D gene is left open where the match is weak. Not every row has a clone size; where given, it reads once, few, many or a size class.

clone_size,d_call,j_call,v_call,cdr3_nt,cdr3_aa
.,TRBD1,TRBJ1-1,TRBV2,TGTGCCAGCACGAGCCGTAGACAGGGTGAGAACACTGAAGCTTTCTTT,CASTSRRQGENTEAFF
.,.,TRBJ2-5,TRBV18,TGTGCCAGCTCACCACTCCCCCTGGAGCAAGAGACCCAGTACTTC,CASSPLPLEQETQYF
.,.,TRBJ2-5,TRBV7-2,TGTGCCAGCAGCTTCAGTGGGGGACGGGGTCTAGGGACCCAGTACTTC,CASSFSGGRGLGTQYF
.,.,TRBJ2-2,TRBV18,TGTGCCAGCTCACGGACACCTGACGCCGGGGAGCTGTTTTTT,CASSRTPDAGELFF
.,.,TRBJ2-3,TRBV15,TGTGCCACCAGCAGTTGGGAGAGCTCGGATACGCAGTATTTT,CATSSWESSDTQYF
.,.,TRBJ2-3,TRBV4-1,TGCGCCAGCAGCCACTTAAGGGGGGGCACAGATACGCAGTATTTT,CASSHLRGGTDTQYF
.,TRBD2,TRBJ2-7,TRBV5-1,TGCGCCAGCAGCTCGACTAGCGGGAGCTACGAGCAGTACTTC,CASSSTSGSYEQYF
.,.,TRBJ2-6,TRBV7-9,TGTGCCAGCAGCTTAGGGAGGGTAAAGGAGGGCCCTGGGGCCAACGTCCTGACTTTC,CASSLGRVKEGPGANVLTF
.,TRBD2,TRBJ2-3,TRBV7-9,TGTGCCAGCAGCTTAGGGTCGAGGCTAGCGGGATCGGATACGCAGTATTTT,CASSLGSRLAGSDTQYF
.,.,TRBJ2-7,TRBV2,TGTGCCAGCCGGAGGGAAATTAGTAACGAGCAGTACTTC,CASRREISNEQYF
once,.,TRBJ2-5,TRBV27,TGTGCCAGCAGTTCCCCCCGGGAGACCCAGTACTTC,CASSSPRETQYF
.,.,TRBJ1-1,TRBV3-1/TRBV3-2,TGTGCCAGCAGCCTATTCCTGGACAGGAACACTGAAGCTTTCTTT,CASSLFLDRNTEAFF
.,.,TRBJ2-2,TRBV27,TGTGCCAGCAGGCGGGGAGGCGGGGAGCTGTTTTTT,CASRRGGGELFF
.,.,TRBJ1-4,TRBV6-1,TGTGCCAGCAGTGATTACATGGGGACTAATGAAAAACTGTTTTTT,CASSDYMGTNEKLFF
.,.,TRBJ2-5,TRBV2,TGTGCCAGCAGTGTAACAGAGACCCAGTACTTC,CASSVTETQYF
.,.,TRBJ1-2,TRBV7-3,TGTGCCAGCAGTCTTGGCCCCAAAAATGGCTACACCTTC,CASSLGPKNGYTF
.,.,TRBJ1-5,TRBV28,TGTGCCAGCAGTTTAATGCAGGGGTCAAGGCAGCCCCAGCATTTT,CASSLMQGSRQPQHF
.,.,TRBJ1-3,TRBV5-4,TGTGCCAGCAGCTTGGGTGGGTTTGTATCTGGAAACACCATATATTTT,CASSLGGFVSGNTIYF
.,.,TRBJ1-2,TRBV28,TGTGCCAGCAGTTGGCCAGGGGTAAGCTACACCTTC,CASSWPGVSYTF
.,.,TRBJ1-4,TRBV6-2/TRBV6-3,TGTGCCAGCAGTTACCCGCGGATTAATGAAAAACTGTTTTTT,CASSYPRINEKLFF
.,TRBD2,TRBJ2-2,TRBV15,TGTGCCACCAGCAGCCCCGCCGGGACTAGGGGCTCTTCCGGGGAGCTGTTTTTT,CATSSPAGTRGSSGELFF
.,.,TRBJ1-1,TRBV28,TGTGCCAGCAGTTTGCTGGGTAATGAAGCTTTCTTT,CASSLLGNEAFF
.,.,TRBJ1-5,TRBV5-8,TGTGCCAGCAGCTTGGAGGGCGGGACACGCAATCAGCCCCAGCATTTT,CASSLEGGTRNQPQHF
.,TRBD1,TRBJ1-6,TRBV5-1,TGCGCCAGCAGCTTGGGACAGGGTTATAATTCACCCCTCCACTTT,CASSLGQGYNSPLHF
.,.,TRBJ1-4,TRBV15,TGTGCCACCAGCAGGGGGACGGGAGGGGATGAAAAACTGTTTTTT,CATSRGTGGDEKLFF
.,TRBD1,TRBJ1-4,TRBV19,TGTGCCAGTAGCCCCCGGGACAGAACTGAAAAACTGTTTTTT,CASSPRDRTEKLFF
.,.,TRBJ2-1,TRBV9,TGTGCCAGCAGCGTAAATAGCGGCCCAAGGGATGAGCAGTTCTTC,CASSVNSGPRDEQFF
.,.,TRBJ2-2,TRBV4-2,TGTGCCAGCAGCCAAGATATGGGATCGACCGGGGAGCTGTTTTTT,CASSQDMGSTGELFF
once,.,TRBJ1-3,TRBV30,TGTGCCTGGAGTCGCCTCCGGGGCCCGGGGGGAAACACCATATATTTT,CAWSRLRGPGGNTIYF
.,.,TRBJ1-1,TRBV3-1/TRBV3-2,TGTGCCAGCAGCCAAGCAGGGTTCACTGAAGCTTTCTTT,CASSQAGFTEAFF
once,.,TRBJ2-7,TRBV27,TGTGCCAGCAAATCGGGGGCCGAGCAGTACTTC,CASKSGAEQYF
once,.,TRBJ2-5,TRBV7-9,TGTGCCAGCAGCTTAGAGAAACTAGCACAACTACGGGGGACCCAGTACTTC,CASSLEKLAQLRGTQYF
.,.,TRBJ2-5,TRBV18,TGTGCCAGCTCACCAATCGTCGGCGGGATACGAGAGACCCAGTACTTC,CASSPIVGGIRETQYF
.,.,TRBJ2-6,TRBV7-8,TGTGCCAGCAGCCCGAGGGGGGCATTTGGGGCCAACGTCCTGACTTTC,CASSPRGAFGANVLTF
once,TRBD1,TRBJ1-1,TRBV5-1,TGCGCCAGCAGCTTGCAGGGGGCGTCCACTGAAGCTTTCTTT,CASSLQGASTEAFF
.,.,TRBJ1-2,TRBV3-1/TRBV3-2,TGTGCCAGCAGCCAAGTTAACGGCTACACCTTC,CASSQVNGYTF
.,.,TRBJ1-5,TRBV28,TGTGCCAGCAGCCTTAGGGGTAGCAATCAGCCCCAGCATTTT,CASSLRGSNQPQHF
.,TRBD1,TRBJ2-7,TRBV5-1,TGCGCCAGCAGCCCGGGACAGGCTTCCTACGAGCAGTACTTC,CASSPGQASYEQYF
.,.,TRBJ1-3,TRBV28,TGTGCCAGCAGTTTGACTGGAAACACCATATATTTT,CASSLTGNTIYF
.,.,TRBJ1-1,TRBV11-2,TGTGCCAGCAGCTTTGGTGGTAATAGGAACACTGAAGCTTTCTTT,CASSFGGNRNTEAFF
once,TRBD2,TRBJ2-1,TRBV6-2/TRBV6-3,TGTGCCAGCAGCAGAGGACTAGCGGGAGTCCTAGCCCTCGGTGAGCAGTTCTTC,CASSRGLAGVLALGEQFF
.,.,TRBJ1-2,TRBV7-9,TGTGCCAGCAGCCAAACGCTGCAGGATCGTCTCTATGGCTACACCTTC,CASSQTLQDRLYGYTF
once,TRBD2,TRBJ2-7,TRBV28,TGTGCCAGCTGGGGGAGGGGAGGGACCGAGCAGTACTTC,CASWGRGGTEQYF
.,.,TRBJ2-1,TRBV19,TGTGCCAGTAGTAGGGGGGAGTTGTCTGAGCAGTTCTTC,CASSRGELSEQFF
once,.,TRBJ1-3,TRBV7-6,TGTGCCAGCAGCTCGGACAGTACCTCTGGAAACACCATATATTTT,CASSSDSTSGNTIYF
.,.,TRBJ1-2,TRBV7-2,TGTGCCAGCAGCCCACAGGGCTCTAACTATGGCTACACCTTC,CASSPQGSNYGYTF
.,.,TRBJ1-1,TRBV10-3,TGTGCCATCAGTCTTACCGAGAACACTGAAGCTTTCTTT,CAISLTENTEAFF
once,.,TRBJ1-2,TRBV19,TGTGCCAGTAGTAGGGACACAGGATACTATGGCTACACCTTC,CASSRDTGYYGYTF
few,TRBD1,TRBJ1-3,TRBV18,TGTGCCAGCTCCGCCGCCCCGTCGGGACAGAGCTCTGGAAACACCATATATTTT,CASSAAPSGQSSGNTIYF
.,.,TRBJ1-2,TRBV19,TGTGCCAGTAGCACTCGGGGAAACCCTTCCTATGGCTACACCTTC,CASSTRGNPSYGYTF
.,.,TRBJ2-6,TRBV4-2,TGTGCCAGCAGCCAAGAAGAACGAGTATCTGGGGCCAACGTCCTGACTTTC,CASSQEERVSGANVLTF
.,.,TRBJ2-7,TRBV3-1/TRBV3-2,TGTGCCAGCAGCCAAGCTCTAGGTGGATCCTACGAGCAGTACTTC,CASSQALGGSYEQYF
.,.,TRBJ1-6,TRBV28,TGTGCCAGCAGTCTCCCGGCAGGGGTCGAGAGTAGTAATTCACCCCTCCACTTT,CASSLPAGVESSNSPLHF
.,.,TRBJ1-1,TRBV6-5,TGTGCCAGCCGGGAGGGGGGCACTGAAGCTTTCTTT,CASREGGTEAFF
.,.,TRBJ2-1,TRBV27,TGTGCCAGCAGTCTTGCACGACTAGGAGCCAATGAGCAGTTCTTC,CASSLARLGANEQFF
.,TRBD1,TRBJ2-7,TRBV11-2,TGTGCCAGCAGCCCTCAAGGGGGCAGAGCCTACGAGCAGTACTTC,CASSPQGGRAYEQYF
.,.,TRBJ2-1,TRBV7-7,TGTGCTAGCAGCACAGAAAGGTCGACACAGCAGTTCTTC,CASSTERSTQQFF
.,.,TRBJ1-3,TRBV19,TGTGCCAGTAGTTTCCTCTCTGGAAACACCATATATTTT,CASSFLSGNTIYF